This record concerns one T cell receptor beta chain sequence. This sample was included in a study of T cell changes during pregnancy in multiple sclerosis. V was pared by 2 bases and J by 2 bases, with 4 bases of the junction left unmatched. CDR3 length equals 16 residues. Germline CDR1 SGHRS, CDR2 YFSETQ. Data came from immunoSEQ multiplex PCR; TCRdb stores just in-frame clones and leaves some out. The sample records about 120,000 clones, roughly 92% being singletons. The input for sequencing was peripheral blood, taken before pregnancy. The TCR comes from a female donor with multiple sclerosis, enrolled in a pregnancy study. The rearrangement uses TRBV5-1 and TRBJ1-3; TRBD1 matches at 10 bases. CDR3 protein: CASSLRQGAPGNTIYF. Written as DNA, the CDR3 is TGCGCCAGCAGCTTACGACAGGGGGCCCCTGGAAACACCATATATTTT.